Only a few counts were recorded for the clone carrying this T cell receptor beta chain. The antigen remains undetermined. The sample originates from a study of human T cells and chemical hapten exposure. Study-wide results and limits: Following DPC sensitization, TCRs present above 1 in 1000 frequency showed no change.

Library construction involved attaching unique molecular identifiers to individual cDNA molecules, which allowed quantitative, reproducible TCR counting. TCRdb passed the RACE reads through MiXCR, listing each CDR3 protein once. The table has about 77,000 distinct CDR3 sequences, around 9.3% seen once. The time point here: healthy volunteer bleed at 6 weeks. Unseparated into fractions, whole blood served as the source from which total RNA was extracted. V was pared by 3 bases and J by 2 bases, with 12 bases between. The CDR3 is made up of 15 amino acids. CDR1 is MGHDK, CDR2 SYGVNS, per germline. The chain is built from TRBV25-1 and TRBJ2-3, with D possibly matching TRBD1 (6 bases). Sequenced sample: whole blood. This receptor was taken from a female donor in good health. Some clones in this sample may be carry-over from other donors' samples. In nucleotides, the CDR3 is TGTGCCAGCAGTGAGGGGGCGGCCCACACAGATACGCAGTATTTT. Translation gives CASSEGAAHTDTQYF.